These 3 T cell receptor beta chains share one sample of origin, sequenced in a study of post-analysis software for immune sequencing data. TCR beta cDNA libraries had unique molecular identifiers. TCRdb passed the PCR reads through MiXCR, listing each CDR3 protein once. This table has 650,000 to 850,000 distinct CDR3 sequences, 53% appearing once. Study-wide findings and caveats: Patients carried five TRBV segments more frequently than controls did, and TRBV5-6, TRBV5-1 and TRBV20-1 were among them.

These TCRs are of unknown antigen specificity. Sequenced sample: blood. Receptors originate from a girl aged 5-17 years with multiple sclerosis.

The chain joins TRBV6-6 to TRBJ1-2; a weak D match, TRBD1 (5 bases). CDR3 length: 13 amino acids. Germline V gene data show CDR1 as MNHNY and CDR2 as SVGAGI (reference sequence). Between the trimmed V and J ends, which lost 6 bases and 3 bases, there was a span of 11 bases. CDR3 sequence (DNA): TGTGCCAGCAGCTCTACAGGATACTATGGCTACACCTTC. Its translation: CASSSTGYYGYTF.

This clonotype was seen only a few times. This sequence joins TRBV7-9 and TRBJ1-1, with D tentatively TRBD1 (5 bases). There are 16 residues in the CDR3. Germline values: CDR1 SEHNR, CDR2 FQNEAQ (reference sequence). Deletions cut 5 bases from V and 0 bases from J, with 16 bases between. The CDR3 is CASSHSPGPMNTEAFF. CDR3 DNA sequence: TGTGCCAGCAGCCACTCGCCAGGGCCTATGAACACTGAAGCTTTCTTT.

J is TRBJ2-1 and V is TRBV7-9; no clear D gene. Germline CDR1 is SEHNR and CDR2 is FQNEAQ (reference sequence). The germline V and J ends were trimmed by 7 bases and 6 bases, with 13 bases remaining between them. The CDR3 runs 13 residues. DNA of the CDR3: TGTGCCAGCACCCTAGGTAGCTTCAATGAGCAGTTCTTC. Amino acid sequence: CASTLGSFNEQFF.